The entry that follows covers one T cell receptor beta chain sequence. The trim removed 5 bases at V and 3 bases at J, leaving 5 bases unmatched. The germline V gene encodes CDR1 SGHNT and CDR2 YYREEE (reference sequence). CDR3 size: 14 residues. This entry is derived from a study of blood T cell repertoires in COVID-19. Libraries were prepared by immunoSEQ multiplex PCR; TCRdb keeps only in-frame clonotypes and omits some of them. The data contain 150,000 to 200,000 clones, approximately 80% of them singletons. Input material: PBMCs or T cells enriched from blood (not recorded which). V is TRBV5-4 and J is TRBJ2-5; 9 bases agree with TRBD2. This TCR was sampled from a man in his forties or fifties who had recovered from COVID-19. The CDR3 bases are TGTGCCAGCAGTTCAGGCGGGGGGGAAGAGACCCAGTACTTC. Protein sequence: CASSSGGGEETQYF.